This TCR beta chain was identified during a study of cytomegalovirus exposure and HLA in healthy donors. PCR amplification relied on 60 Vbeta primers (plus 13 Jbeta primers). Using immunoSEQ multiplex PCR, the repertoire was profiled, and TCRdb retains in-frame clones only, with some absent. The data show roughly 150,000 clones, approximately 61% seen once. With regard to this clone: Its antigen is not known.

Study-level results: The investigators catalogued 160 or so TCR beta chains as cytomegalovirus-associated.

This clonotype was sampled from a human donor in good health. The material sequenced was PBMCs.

This CDR3 reads CASSFRGDTGELFF. The CDR3 region has the DNA TGTGCCAGCAGCTTCAGGGGGGACACCGGGGAGCTGTTTTTT. The chain joins TRBV7-9 to TRBJ2-2; TRBD1 is a possible D gene (7 bases). This CDR3 has 14 residues. The V and J ends lost 3 bases and 3 bases respectively, with 8 bases between them. Germline CDR1 reads SEHNR; CDR2 reads FQNEAQ (reference sequence).